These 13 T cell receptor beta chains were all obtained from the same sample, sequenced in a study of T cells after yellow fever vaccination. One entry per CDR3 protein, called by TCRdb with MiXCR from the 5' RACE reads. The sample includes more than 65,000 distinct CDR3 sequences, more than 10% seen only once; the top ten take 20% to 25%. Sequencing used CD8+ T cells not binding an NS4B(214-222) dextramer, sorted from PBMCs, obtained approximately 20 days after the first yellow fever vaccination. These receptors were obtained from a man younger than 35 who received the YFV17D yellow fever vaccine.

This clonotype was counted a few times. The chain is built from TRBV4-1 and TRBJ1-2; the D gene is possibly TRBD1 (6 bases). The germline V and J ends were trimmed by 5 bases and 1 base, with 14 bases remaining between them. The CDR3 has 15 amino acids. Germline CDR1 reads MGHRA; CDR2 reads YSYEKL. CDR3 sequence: CASSNSGQNNYGYTF. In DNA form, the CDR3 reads TGCGCCAGCAGCAACTCGGGACAAAATAACTATGGCTACACCTTC.

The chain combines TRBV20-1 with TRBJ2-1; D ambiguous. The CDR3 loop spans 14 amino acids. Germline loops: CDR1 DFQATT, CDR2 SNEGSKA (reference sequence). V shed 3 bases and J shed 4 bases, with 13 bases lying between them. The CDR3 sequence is CSARKRLGYNEQFF. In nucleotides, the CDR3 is TGCAGTGCTAGGAAGAGACTCGGGTACAATGAGCAGTTCTTC.

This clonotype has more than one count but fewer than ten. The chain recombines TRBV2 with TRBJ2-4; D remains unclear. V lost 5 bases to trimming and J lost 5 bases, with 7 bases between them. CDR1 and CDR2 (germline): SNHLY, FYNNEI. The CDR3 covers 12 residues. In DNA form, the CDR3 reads TGTGCCAGCAGTCGGCTGGAAAACATTCAGTACTTC. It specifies CASSRLENIQYF.

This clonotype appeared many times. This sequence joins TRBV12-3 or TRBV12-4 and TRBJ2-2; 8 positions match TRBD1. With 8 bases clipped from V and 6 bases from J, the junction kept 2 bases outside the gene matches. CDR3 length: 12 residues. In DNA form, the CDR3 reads TGTGCCAGCGGACAGGGACCCGGGGAGCTGTTTTTT. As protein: CASGQGPGELFF.

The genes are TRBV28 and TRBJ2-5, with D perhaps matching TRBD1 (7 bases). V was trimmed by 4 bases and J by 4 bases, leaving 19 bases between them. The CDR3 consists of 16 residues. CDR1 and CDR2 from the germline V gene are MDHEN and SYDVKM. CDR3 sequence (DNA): TGTGCCAGCAGTTCGAGGGCACAGGGGAGGAGAGAGACCCAGTACTTC. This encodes CASSSRAQGRRETQYF.

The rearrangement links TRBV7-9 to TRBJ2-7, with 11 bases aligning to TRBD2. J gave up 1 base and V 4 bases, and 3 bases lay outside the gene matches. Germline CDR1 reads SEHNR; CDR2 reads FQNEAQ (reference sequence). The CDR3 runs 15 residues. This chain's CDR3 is CASSSTSGTSYEQYV. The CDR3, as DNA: TGTGCCAGCAGCTCGACTAGCGGGACATCCTACGAGCAGTACGTC.

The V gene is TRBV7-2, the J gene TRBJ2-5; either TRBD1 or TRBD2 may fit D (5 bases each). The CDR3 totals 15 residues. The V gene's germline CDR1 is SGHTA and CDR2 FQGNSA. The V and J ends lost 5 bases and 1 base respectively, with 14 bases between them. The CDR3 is CASSPHGTIQETQYF. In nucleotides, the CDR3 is TGTGCCAGCAGCCCGCATGGGACCATCCAAGAGACCCAGTACTTC.

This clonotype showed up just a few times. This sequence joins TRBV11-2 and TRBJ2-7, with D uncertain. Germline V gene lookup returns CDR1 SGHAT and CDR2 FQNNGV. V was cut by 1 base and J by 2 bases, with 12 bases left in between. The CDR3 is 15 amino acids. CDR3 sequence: CASSLVGGSAYEQYV. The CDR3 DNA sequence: TGTGCCAGCAGCTTAGTTGGCGGCTCTGCCTACGAGCAGTACGTC.

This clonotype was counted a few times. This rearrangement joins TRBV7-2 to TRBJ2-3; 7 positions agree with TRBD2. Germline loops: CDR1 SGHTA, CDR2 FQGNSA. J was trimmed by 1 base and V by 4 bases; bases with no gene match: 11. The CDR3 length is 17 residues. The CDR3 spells CASSWGGLTGGTDTQYF. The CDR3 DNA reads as TGTGCCAGCAGCTGGGGGGGGTTGACGGGAGGCACAGATACGCAGTATTTT.

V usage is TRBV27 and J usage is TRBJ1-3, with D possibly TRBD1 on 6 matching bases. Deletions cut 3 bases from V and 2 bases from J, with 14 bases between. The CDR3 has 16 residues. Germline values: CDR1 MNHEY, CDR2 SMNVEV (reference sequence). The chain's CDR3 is CASSFPHREAGNTIYF. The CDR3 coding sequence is TGTGCCAGCAGTTTTCCCCACAGGGAAGCTGGAAACACCATATATTTT.

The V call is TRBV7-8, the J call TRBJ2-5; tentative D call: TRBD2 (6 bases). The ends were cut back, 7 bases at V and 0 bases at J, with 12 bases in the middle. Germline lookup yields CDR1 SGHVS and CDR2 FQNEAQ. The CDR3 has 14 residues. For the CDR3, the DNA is TGTGCCAGCAAGGGAGCGGGCTACCAAGAGACCCAGTACTTC. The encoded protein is CASKGAGYQETQYF.

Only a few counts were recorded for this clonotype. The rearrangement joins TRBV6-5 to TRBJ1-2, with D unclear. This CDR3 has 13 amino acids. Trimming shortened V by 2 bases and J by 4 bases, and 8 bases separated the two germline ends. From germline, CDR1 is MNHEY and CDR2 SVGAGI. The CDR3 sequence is CASSYPDGYGYTF. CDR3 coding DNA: TGTGCCAGCAGTTACCCCGACGGCTATGGCTACACCTTC.

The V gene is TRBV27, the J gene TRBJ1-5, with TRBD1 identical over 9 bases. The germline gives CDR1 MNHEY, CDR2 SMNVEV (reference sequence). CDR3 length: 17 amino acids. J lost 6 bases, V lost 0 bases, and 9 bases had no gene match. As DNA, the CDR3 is TGTGCCAGCAGTTTATCGTCCAGGACAGGGGTTACTCAGCCCCAGCATTTT. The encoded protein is CASSLSSRTGVTQPQHF.